Listed here are 31 T cell receptor beta chains from one sample, sequenced in a study of shared clonotypes between healthy human individuals. Generated by immunoSEQ multiplex PCR, the TCRdb table keeps only in-frame clones and is missing some. The sample shows about 2 million clones, around 96% of them seen only once. As defined, naive CD8 cells were CD45RO-negative and positively selected for CCR7, with terminally differentiated effector memory CD45RA+ cells excluded. The sequenced sample was naive CD8+ T cells sorted from blood. The receptors shown here come from a man between 18 and 35 years old in good health.

The chain carries TRBV7-2 and TRBJ2-7; no clear D gene. The germline V gene has CDR1 SGHTA and CDR2 FQGNSA. Between the trimmed V and J ends, which lost 3 bases and 4 bases, there was a span of 19 bases. CDR3 size: 16 residues. CDR3 coding DNA: TGTGCCAGCAGCTTGGGTTGGGCTGACCAGAGTTACGAGCAGTACTTC. It translates to CASSLGWADQSYEQYF.

The V and J genes are TRBV29-1 and TRBJ1-1; 7 bases are shared with TRBD1. The length of the CDR3 is 13 residues. Germline values: CDR1 SQVTM, CDR2 ANQGSEA. J gave up 0 bases and V 6 bases, and 4 bases lay outside the gene matches. CDR3 nucleotides: TGCAGCGTCTCCGGGACAGTGAACACTGAAGCTTTCTTT. Translating it yields CSVSGTVNTEAFF.

This clone showed up just once. The rearrangement uses TRBV27 and TRBJ2-7; no clear D. The CDR3 totals 15 residues. With 3 bases removed from V and 2 bases from J, the gap between germline ends came to 14 bases. Looked up from germline, CDR1 is MNHEY and CDR2 is SMNVEV (reference sequence). The CDR3 DNA sequence: TGTGCCAGCAGTTTTTCCTCTACCAACACCTACGAGCAGTACTTC. Amino acids: CASSFSSTNTYEQYF.

The genes are TRBV27 and TRBJ2-5; tentatively, D is TRBD2 (6 bases). The germline gives CDR1 MNHEY, CDR2 SMNVEV (reference sequence). Between the trimmed V and J ends, which lost 1 base and 6 bases, there was a span of 12 bases. This CDR3 spans 14 amino acids. In DNA, the CDR3 is TGTGCCAGCAGTTTATTGGCTAGCGAGAAGACCCAGTACTTC. Protein: CASSLLASEKTQYF.

The chain links TRBV27 to TRBJ2-7, with a weak D call TRBD1 (6 bases). Trimming shortened V by 4 bases and J by 0 bases, and 13 bases separated the two germline ends. The CDR3 has 15 amino acids. Germline V gene data show CDR1 as MNHEY and CDR2 as SMNVEV (reference sequence). The CDR3 DNA sequence: TGTGCCAGCAGTTCCCTGCAGGGGAGCTCCTACGAGCAGTACTTC. Translating it yields CASSSLQGSSYEQYF.

The chain recombines TRBV6-5 with TRBJ2-4; the D gene is possibly TRBD1 (5 bases). CDR1 MNHEY and CDR2 SVGAGI come from the germline V gene. CDR3 length equals 14 residues. V dropped 2 bases and J dropped 8 bases, with 13 bases sitting between them. DNA for the CDR3: TGTGCCAGCAGTTACGCCGGTGTAGGGGACATTCAGTACTTC. Translated, it gives CASSYAGVGDIQYF.

This chain uses TRBV7-9 with TRBJ1-1; 9 positions match TRBD1. The V gene end was trimmed by 7 bases and the J gene end by 0 bases; junction bases not matched to a gene: 12. The CDR3 is 17 amino acids. Germline V lookup: CDR1 SEHNR, CDR2 FQNEAQ (reference sequence). The DNA for the CDR3 is TGTGCCAGCAACCAGGCTGGGACAGGGACAATGAACACTGAAGCTTTCTTT. It codes for CASNQAGTGTMNTEAFF.

The V and J genes are TRBV13 and TRBJ2-7, with TRBD1 matching 7 bases. The CDR3 extends over 17 amino acids. Losses at the gene ends were 5 bases for V and 1 base for J; bases not matched to a gene: 14. Germline-derived CDR1 and CDR2 are PRHDT and FYEKMQ (reference sequence). In DNA, the CDR3 is TGTGCCAGCAGCAACCCCCCGACAGGGTTAAAATCCTACGAGCAGTACTTC. It translates to CASSNPPTGLKSYEQYF.

This clone was seen just once. One end of the junction varies from germline; a read error may be responsible. The chain uses TRBV7-9 and TRBJ2-7; 9 bases are shared with TRBD1. The germline V gene encodes CDR1 SEHNR and CDR2 FQNEAQ (reference sequence). CDR3 length equals 16 residues. As DNA, the CDR3 is TGTGCCAGCAGTTTAGACACCGGGACAGGGACCCACGAGCAGTACTTC. Translating gives CASSLDTGTGTHEQYF.

The chain links TRBV29-1 to TRBJ2-5; 7 nucleotides agree with TRBD1. The end of the DNA fits TRBJ2-7 better, so the J call may be wrong. This CDR3 is built from 13 residues. CDR1 and CDR2 (germline): SQVTM, ANQGSEA. The CDR3 here is CSVGDSYSYEQYF. The CDR3 DNA follows: TGCAGCGTTGGGGACAGCTACTCCTACGAGCAGTACTTC.

The chain employs TRBV28 and TRBJ2-7, with D maybe TRBD2 (5 bases). From germline, CDR1 is MDHEN and CDR2 SYDVKM. The CDR3 length is 14 residues. The V and J ends lost 3 bases and 4 bases respectively, with 13 bases between them. CDR3 nucleotides: TGTGCCAGCAGTTTGGGGATTACGGGATACGAGCAGTACTTC. Protein sequence: CASSLGITGYEQYF.

The chain joins TRBV7-9 to TRBJ1-3; D gene unclear. Per the germline V gene, CDR1 is SEHNR and CDR2 is FQNEAQ (reference sequence). This CDR3 spans 14 amino acids. V shed 4 bases and J shed 4 bases, with 11 bases lying between them. CDR3 nucleotides: TGTGCCAGCAGCTACGCCCTCAGGGGAAACACCATATATTTT. Translation gives CASSYALRGNTIYF.

A single count supports this clone. The CDR3 spells CASSQRRATEAFF. CDR3 nucleotide sequence: TGCGCCAGCAGCCAACGGAGGGCGACTGAAGCTTTCTTT. This chain uses TRBV4-1 with TRBJ1-1; D gene uncertain. Germline CDR1 and CDR2: MGHRA and YSYEKL. Trimming shortened V by 2 bases and J by 5 bases, and 9 bases separated the two germline ends. The CDR3 has 13 residues.

On this clone itself: Other DNA sequences within the sample encode an identical CDR3. V and J are TRBV6-5 and TRBJ2-1, with a tentative D call TRBD2 (5 bases). The CDR3 covers 12 residues. Germline-derived CDR1 and CDR2 are MNHEY and SVGAGI. V lost 5 bases and J lost 7, with 9 bases in between. The DNA of the CDR3 is TGTGCCAGCAGTCTAACGGGGAATGAGCAGTTCTTC. This translates into CASSLTGNEQFF.

The chain employs TRBV28 and TRBJ2-5, with TRBD1 matching 8 bases. The CDR3 totals 15 residues. Unmatched junction bases numbered 10, after V lost 7 bases and J lost 3 bases. Germline V gives CDR1 MDHEN, CDR2 SYDVKM. CDR3 residues: CASTRTGTGKETQYF. The DNA for the CDR3 is TGTGCCAGCACTAGGACCGGGACAGGAAAAGAGACCCAGTACTTC.

V is TRBV6-6 and J is TRBJ2-5, with D unclear. CDR1 is MNHNY and CDR2 is SVGAGI in the germline V gene (reference sequence). The V end lost 2 bases, the J end lost 4 bases, and 2 bases lay between the germline ends. The CDR3 sequence is 11 residues long. The CDR3 DNA sequence: TGTGCCAGCAGTTACCCAGAGACCCAGTACTTC. Its translation: CASSYPETQYF.

This CDR3 reads CAIRFGTSRGVGNNEQFF. The CDR3 nucleotides are TGTGCCATCAGATTCGGGACTAGCCGGGGGGTAGGGAACAATGAGCAGTTCTTC. This chain uses TRBV10-3 with TRBJ2-1, with 9 nucleotides matching TRBD2. Germline V gene sequence: CDR1 ENHRY, CDR2 SYGVKD. With 6 bases clipped from V and 5 bases from J, the junction kept 17 bases outside the gene matches. The CDR3 length is 18 residues.

With respect to this clone: The sample contains more than one DNA sequence encoding this CDR3. V gene TRBV27 combines with J gene TRBJ2-7; D unresolved. V was cut by 3 bases and J by 3 bases, with 9 bases left in between. Germline V gene sequence: CDR1 MNHEY, CDR2 SMNVEV (reference sequence). This CDR3 has 13 amino acids. The CDR3 sequence: CASSFRTDYEQYF. The CDR3 nucleotides read TGTGCCAGCAGTTTCAGGACCGACTACGAGCAGTACTTC.

The chain is built from TRBV4-1 and TRBJ2-3; the match to TRBD2 covers 13 bases. Germline V gene sequence: CDR1 MGHRA, CDR2 YSYEKL. With 0 bases clipped from V and 4 bases from J, the junction kept 7 bases outside the gene matches. The CDR3 contains 18 residues. This CDR3 reads CASSQEGTSGIWADTQYF. The CDR3 DNA reads as TGCGCCAGCAGCCAAGAAGGGACTAGCGGGATTTGGGCAGATACGCAGTATTTT.

The chain employs TRBV27 and TRBJ1-1; D remains unclear. This CDR3 has 13 residues. The V and J ends lost 6 bases and 4 bases respectively, with 12 bases between them. Germline-derived CDR1 and CDR2 are MNHEY and SMNVEV (reference sequence). CDR3 residues: CASSLYMGTEAFF. The CDR3 coding sequence is TGTGCCAGCAGCCTCTATATGGGCACTGAAGCTTTCTTT.

The rearrangement links TRBV4-1 to TRBJ2-1; 8 nucleotides agree with TRBD2. Germline assignment: CDR1 MGHRA and CDR2 YSYEKL. The V and J ends lost 2 bases and 7 bases, in that order; junction bases with no gene match: 10. The CDR3 contains 16 residues. The CDR3 region is CASSQLSGDGRNEQFF. The CDR3 DNA follows: TGCGCCAGCAGCCAACTTAGCGGGGACGGTAGAAATGAGCAGTTCTTC.

V gene TRBV6-1 combines with J gene TRBJ2-1, with D perhaps TRBD2 (6 bases). The V gene lost 6 bases and the J gene lost 3 bases, with 15 bases spanning the gap. The CDR3 is made up of 15 amino acids. The germline V gene has CDR1 MNHNS and CDR2 SASEGT. This CDR3 is CASRPPEGLYNEQFF. The CDR3 DNA is TGTGCCAGCAGGCCCCCGGAGGGGCTCTACAATGAGCAGTTCTTC.

The rearrangement uses TRBV6-5 and TRBJ1-3; D not resolved. This CDR3 spans 14 amino acids. Germline assignment: CDR1 MNHEY and CDR2 SVGAGI. V was trimmed by 9 bases and J by 0 bases, leaving 12 bases between them. The CDR3 DNA is TGTGCCAGGGGTGCACGGCGCTCTGGAAACACCATATATTTT. Translated, it gives CARGARRSGNTIYF.

V gene TRBV4-2 combines with J gene TRBJ2-7; TRBD1 is a possible D gene (6 bases). V shed 4 bases and J shed 5 bases, with 18 bases lying between them. Germline V gene data show CDR1 as LGHNA and CDR2 as YNFKEQ. The CDR3 consists of 15 residues. CDR3 region: CASSLSTGVIDEQYF. The CDR3 nucleotides are TGTGCCAGCAGCCTTTCGACAGGTGTTATAGACGAGCAGTACTTC.

In nucleotides, the CDR3 is TGCGCCAGCAGCCATGATCTCGAGACAGGGAACACCGGGGAGCTGTTTTTT. It encodes CASSHDLETGNTGELFF. The V call is TRBV4-1, the J call TRBJ2-2; D possibly corresponds to TRBD1 (6 bases). The CDR3 extends over 17 amino acids. Germline V lookup: CDR1 MGHRA, CDR2 YSYEKL. Trimming left V 3 bases short and J 1 base short, with 15 bases between.

The rearrangement links TRBV5-1 to TRBJ2-1; D is possibly TRBD2 (5 bases). The CDR3 totals 16 residues. V was cut by 2 bases and J by 1 base, with 13 bases left in between. Germline V gene sequence: CDR1 SGHRS, CDR2 YFSETQ. CDR3 in DNA: TGCGCCAGCAGCTTTTTCGCGGGCGAGTCCTACAATGAGCAGTTCTTC. This gives the protein CASSFFAGESYNEQFF. The complete variable domain, with remaining parts taken from reference TRBV5-1 and TRBJ2-1, reads KAGVTQTPRYLIKTRGQQVTLSCSPISGHRSVSWYQQTPGQGLQFLFEYFSETQRNKGNFPGRFSGRQFSNSRSEMNVSTLELGDSALYLCASSFFAGESYNEQFFGPGTRLTVL.

This rearrangement joins TRBV5-1 to TRBJ2-5; TRBD2 is a possible D gene (5 bases). The germline V and J ends were trimmed by 3 bases and 3 bases, with 15 bases remaining between them. The CDR3 has 15 amino acids. Germline V gene sequence: CDR1 SGHRS, CDR2 YFSETQ. The CDR3 spells CASSSTGVREETQYF. Written as DNA, the CDR3 is TGCGCCAGCAGCTCCACCGGGGTCCGGGAAGAGACCCAGTACTTC.

Points on this clone: Additional DNA sequences in this sample encode the identical CDR3. J is TRBJ2-5 and V is TRBV11-2; 10 bases are a match to TRBD2. The trim removed 3 bases at V and 4 bases at J, leaving 5 bases unmatched. This CDR3 has 15 residues. Germline loops: CDR1 SGHAT, CDR2 FQNNGV. The CDR3 spells CASSLEAGGGETQYF. CDR3 DNA: TGTGCCAGCAGCTTGGAAGCGGGAGGGGGAGAGACCCAGTACTTC. Together with reference TRBV11-2 and TRBJ2-5, the CDR3 gives the full variable domain: EAGVAQSPRYKIIEKRQSVAFWCNPISGHATLYWYQQILGQGPKLLIQFQNNGVVDDSQLPKDRFSAERLKGVDSTLKIQPAKLEDSAVYLCASSLEAGGGETQYFGPGTRLLVL.

This clone was seen once. J is TRBJ2-5 and V is TRBV4-1; D possibly corresponds to TRBD1 (6 bases). CDR1 MGHRA and CDR2 YSYEKL come from the germline V gene. The length of the CDR3 is 14 residues. V was pared by 0 bases and J by 7 bases, with 12 bases between. The CDR3 protein is CASSQDLLGATQYF. In DNA, the CDR3 is TGCGCCAGCAGCCAAGATCTTTTGGGGGCGACCCAGTACTTC.

The chain has TRBV28 and TRBJ1-5; D not resolved. The CDR3 is made up of 15 amino acids. V gave up 5 bases and J gave up 0 bases, with 11 bases separating them. The germline gives CDR1 MDHEN, CDR2 SYDVKM. CDR3 sequence (DNA): TGTGCCAGCAGTCTCGTAAGTGGTAGCAATCAGCCCCAGCATTTT. This encodes CASSLVSGSNQPQHF. Combining the CDR3 with reference TRBV28 and TRBJ1-5 gives the whole variable domain DVKVTQSSRYLVKRTGEKVFLECVQDMDHENMFWYRQDPGLGLRLIYFSYDVKMKEKGDIPEGYSVSREKKERFSLILESASTNQTSMYLCASSLVSGSNQPQHFGDGTRLSIL.

The chain is built from TRBV28 and TRBJ2-3; no clear D. The CDR3 runs 15 residues. Trimming cost V 2 bases and J 1 base, with 10 bases left between them. The V gene's germline CDR1 is MDHEN and CDR2 SYDVKM. The CDR3 spells CASSLMPGGTDTQYF. The CDR3 region has the DNA TGTGCCAGCAGTTTAATGCCCGGCGGCACAGATACGCAGTATTTT.